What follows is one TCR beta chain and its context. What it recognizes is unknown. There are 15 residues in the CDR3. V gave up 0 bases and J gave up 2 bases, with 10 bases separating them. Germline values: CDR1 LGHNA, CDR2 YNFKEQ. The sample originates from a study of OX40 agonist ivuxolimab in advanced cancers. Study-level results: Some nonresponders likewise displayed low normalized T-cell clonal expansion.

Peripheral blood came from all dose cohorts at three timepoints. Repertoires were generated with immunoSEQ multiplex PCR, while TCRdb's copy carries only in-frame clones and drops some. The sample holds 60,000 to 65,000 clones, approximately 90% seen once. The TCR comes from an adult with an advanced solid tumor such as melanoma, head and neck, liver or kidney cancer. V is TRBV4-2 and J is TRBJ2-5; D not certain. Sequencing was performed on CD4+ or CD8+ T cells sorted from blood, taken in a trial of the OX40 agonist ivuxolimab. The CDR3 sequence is CASSQEGSRQETQYF. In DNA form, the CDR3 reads TGTGCCAGCAGCCAAGAAGGTTCGCGGCAAGAGACCCAGTACTTC.